The clone carrying this TCR beta chain came up a few times. The sample comes from a study of somatic mutations in cytotoxic T cells in rheumatoid arthritis. CDR1 and CDR2 (germline): SEHNR, FQNEAQ (reference sequence). The CDR3 is 14 amino acids. V was shortened by 3 bases and J by 3 bases, with 9 bases between the two germline ends. Repertoires were generated with immunoSEQ multiplex PCR, while TCRdb's copy carries only in-frame clones and drops some. The table includes some 14,000 clones, more than 70% detected once. The source material was CD8+ T cells sorted from blood. The source is an adult with rheumatoid arthritis. The genes are TRBV7-9 and TRBJ2-1; D assignment may be TRBD1 or TRBD2 (5 bases each). DNA of the CDR3: TGTGCCAGCAGCTTCGGGACCAACTACAATGAGCAGTTCTTC. This gives the protein CASSFGTNYNEQFF.